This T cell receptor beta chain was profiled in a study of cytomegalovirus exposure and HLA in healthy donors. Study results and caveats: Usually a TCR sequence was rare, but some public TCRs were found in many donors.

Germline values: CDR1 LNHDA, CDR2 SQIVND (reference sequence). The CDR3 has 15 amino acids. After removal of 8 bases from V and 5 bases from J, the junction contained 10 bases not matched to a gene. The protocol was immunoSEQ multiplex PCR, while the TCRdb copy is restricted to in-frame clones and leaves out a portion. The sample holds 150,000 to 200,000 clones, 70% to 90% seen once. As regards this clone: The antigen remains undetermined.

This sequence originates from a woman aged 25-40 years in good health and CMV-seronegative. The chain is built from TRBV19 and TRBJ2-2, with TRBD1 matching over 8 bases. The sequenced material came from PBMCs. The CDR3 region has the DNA TGTGCCAGTGCAGGGGGCCCCTGGGGGACCGGGGAGCTGTTTTTT. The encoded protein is CASAGGPWGTGELFF.